The present TCR beta chain was sequenced within a study of CD8 T cells in ankylosing spondylitis. Each CDR3 protein gets one entry after TCRdb re-called the 5' RACE reads with MiXCR. The sample holds 100,000 to 150,000 distinct CDR3 sequences, 9.3% seen once. At least ten counts were recorded for this clonotype. Input material: blood, either unsorted or a sorted T cell fraction (not recorded which). This TCR derives from a male donor with ankylosing spondylitis or in good health (not recorded which).

The CDR3 DNA reads TGCGCCAGCAGCCAAGAACCGGGACAGGGGGCCGGCAATGAGCAGTTCTTC. Translating gives CASSQEPGQGAGNEQFF. The J gene is TRBJ2-1, the V gene TRBV4-1, with TRBD1 matching over 12 bases. CDR1 and CDR2 from the germline V gene are MGHRA and YSYEKL. The CDR3 sequence is 17 residues long. V was clipped by 0 bases and J by 6 bases; unmatched bases: 6.